Listed below are T cell receptor beta chains from one sample, sequenced in a study of cytomegalovirus exposure and HLA in healthy donors. Assay used: immunoSEQ multiplex PCR; TCRdb lists only in-frame clones, some missing. The sample has 150,000 to 180,000 clones; more than 75% are singletons. The source material was PBMCs. The source is a woman aged 40 to 55 in good health and CMV-seropositive. Each CDR3 is given with its conserved first and last residue. A D gene is named only where the DNA matches it firmly. A clone size is listed for some rows: how often the clone was seen (once, few, many), or a class if it is expanded.

v_call,cdr3_length,j_call,d_call,clone_size,cdr3_nt,cdr3_aa
TRBV7-8,16,TRBJ1-1,TRBD1,-,TGTGCCAGCAGCCCAGGACAGGCGATTTTGAACACTGAAGCTTTCTTT,CASSPGQAILNTEAFF
TRBV14,20,TRBJ2-3,TRBD2,-,TGTGCCAGCAGCCAAGTCTTGGCTAGCGGGAAGCCACCCCGCACAGATACGCAGTATTTT,CASSQVLASGKPPRTDTQYF
TRBV9,15,TRBJ2-6,-,-,TGTGCCAGCGCTACACGGCAGGCTGGGGCCAACGTCCTGACTTTC,CASATRQAGANVLTF
TRBV5-1,16,TRBJ2-3,TRBD2,-,TGCGCCAGCAGGGCCATGGGACTAGCGGGAGTGGATACGCAGTATTTT,CASRAMGLAGVDTQYF
TRBV5-6,17,TRBJ2-7,TRBD2,-,TGTGCCAGCAGCTTAGGACTAGCGGGAGAATCCTCCTACGAGCAGTACTTC,CASSLGLAGESSYEQYF
TRBV7-2,15,TRBJ2-3,TRBD2,-,TGTGCCAGCAGCTTGGGACTAGCGGGACGGGATACGCAGTATTTT,CASSLGLAGRDTQYF
TRBV15,12,TRBJ1-5,-,-,TGTGCCACCAGCAGGCATCAGGAGCCCCAGCATTTT,CATSRHQEPQHF
TRBV19,17,TRBJ1-2,TRBD1,-,TGTGCCAGTAGTATACGGACAGGGAACAACCTTAACTATGGCTACACCTTC,CASSIRTGNNLNYGYTF
TRBV27,14,TRBJ2-1,TRBD2,few,TGTGCCAGCAGTTTAGAACTAGCGGGAGGAGAGCAGTTCTTC,CASSLELAGGEQFF
TRBV15,15,TRBJ2-7,TRBD2,once,TGTGCCACCAGCAGACGACTAGCGGGATCATACGAGCAGTACTTC,CATSRRLAGSYEQYF
TRBV19,14,TRBJ2-3,-,-,TGTGCCAGTAGTATATCAGCTAGTGGAGATACGCAGTATTTT,CASSISASGDTQYF
TRBV10-1,15,TRBJ2-1,-,-,TGCGCCAGCAGTGAGTCGTCCGCCCGGAGCGATGAGCAGTTCTTC,CASSESSARSDEQFF
TRBV13,12,TRBJ2-3,-,-,TGTGCCAGCAGCCACAGCCTAGATACGCAGTATTTT,CASSHSLDTQYF
TRBV5-1,17,TRBJ2-3,-,-,TGCGCCAGCAGCTTGGAGGGTGGGAGAGGTCGCACAGATACGCAGTATTTT,CASSLEGGRGRTDTQYF
TRBV15,16,TRBJ2-2,TRBD2,-,TGTGCCACCAGCACATACGGGACTAGGAGGACCGGGGAGCTGTTTTTT,CATSTYGTRRTGELFF
TRBV30,18,TRBJ2-7,TRBD2,-,TGTGCCTGGAGCCGGCGAGGGGGACTAGCGGGACCCGCGCACGAGCAGTACTTC,CAWSRRGGLAGPAHEQYF
TRBV27,16,TRBJ2-7,TRBD2,-,TGTGCCAGCAGTTTAAGGGGGCTAGCGGGGGCCTACGAGCAGTACTTC,CASSLRGLAGAYEQYF
TRBV28,15,TRBJ1-1,-,-,TGTGCCAGCAGGTTCCGGCGGGGGGGTGGCACTGAAGCTTTCTTT,CASRFRRGGGTEAFF
TRBV5-1,12,TRBJ2-1,-,few,TGCGCCAGCAGCTTGGGACTAGAAGGGCAGTTCTTC,CASSLGLEGQFF
TRBV6-6,16,TRBJ2-1,TRBD2,-,TGTGCCAGCAGTTTTCCAGTCTCGGGAGGAAGCAATGAGCAGTTCTTC,CASSFPVSGGSNEQFF
TRBV28,13,TRBJ2-7,-,-,TGTGCCAGCAGTTTAGCGTCACCCTACGAGCAGTACTTC,CASSLASPYEQYF
TRBV29-1,13,TRBJ1-4,-,-,TGCAGCGTTGAAATGGGGGGGTATGAAAAACTGTTTTTT,CSVEMGGYEKLFF
TRBV11-1,18,TRBJ2-1,TRBD2,-,TGTGCCAGCAGCTTAGCGCCTTGGAGCGGGAGTGATTACAATGAGCAGTTCTTC,CASSLAPWSGSDYNEQFF
TRBV5-1,15,TRBJ2-1,TRBD2,-,TGCGCCAGCAGCTTAACTAGCGGCATCACCAATGAGCAGTTCTTC,CASSLTSGITNEQFF
TRBV30,14,TRBJ2-7,TRBD2,-,TGTGCCTGGAGTGTGGGCGGGAGCTCCTACGAGCAGTACTTC,CAWSVGGSSYEQYF
TRBV11-2,15,TRBJ1-2,-,-,TGTGCCAGCAGCTTAGACCACGCGGGGCTATATGGCTACACCTTC,CASSLDHAGLYGYTF
TRBV6-5,14,TRBJ1-1,TRBD1,few,TGTGCCAGCAGGAGACAGGGTTGGAACACTGAAGCTTTCTTT,CASRRQGWNTEAFF
TRBV2,13,TRBJ1-1,-,-,TGTGCCAGCAGTGGACAGTCCATCGTAGAAGCCTTCTTT,CASSGQSIVEAFF
TRBV18,12,TRBJ2-7,TRBD1,-,TGTGCCAGCTCAAGGACAGGGGACGGGCAGTACTTC,CASSRTGDGQYF
TRBV6-4,14,TRBJ2-3,TRBD2,-,TGTGCCAGCAGTGAGGGACTAATGTCGCTTACGCAGTATTTT,CASSEGLMSLTQYF
TRBV2,14,TRBJ2-5,-,once,TGTGCCAGCAGCATTGGACAGTACCAAGAGACCCAGTACTTC,CASSIGQYQETQYF
TRBV19,16,TRBJ2-3,TRBD2,-,TGTGCCAGTAGTATACTGAGGACTAGCCGCACAGATACGCAGTATTTT,CASSILRTSRTDTQYF
TRBV19,13,TRBJ2-7,TRBD2,-,TGTGCCAGTAGTATCTTGGGACTAGCGAGTCTGTACTTC,CASSILGLASLYF
TRBV9,13,TRBJ1-1,-,-,TGTGCCAGCACTCCGGACTTTGGCCCTGAAGCTTTCTTT,CASTPDFGPEAFF
TRBV27,14,TRBJ2-7,TRBD2,-,TGTGCCACGCGAACTAGCGGGAGTTACTACGAGCAGTACTTC,CATRTSGSYYEQYF
TRBV28,12,TRBJ2-7,TRBD2,once,TGTGCCAGCAGCGGGACTACCTACGAGCAGTACTTC,CASSGTTYEQYF
TRBV30,14,TRBJ2-6,TRBD1,-,TGTGCCTGGAAAGACAGGGCTGGGGCCAACGTCCTGACTTTC,CAWKDRAGANVLTF
TRBV27,13,TRBJ1-5,-,-,TGTGCCGGCAGTTTAGGACAGAATCAGCCCCAGCATTTT,CAGSLGQNQPQHF